These 30 T cell receptor beta chains were all obtained from the same sample, sequenced in a study of cytomegalovirus exposure and HLA in healthy donors. Primers for the PCR totalled 60 Vbeta and 13 Jbeta. Libraries were prepared by immunoSEQ multiplex PCR; TCRdb keeps only in-frame clonotypes and omits some of them. The sample has some 200,000 clones; 75% to 90% are singletons. What was sequenced was PBMCs. The origin of the receptors is a woman younger than 35 in good health and CMV-seronegative.

The chain combines TRBV30 with TRBJ2-3; the D gene is possibly TRBD2 (5 bases). V dropped 3 bases and J dropped 8 bases, with 21 bases sitting between them. Germline CDR1 reads GTSNPN; CDR2 reads SVGIG (reference sequence). The CDR3 extends over 15 amino acids. The CDR3: CAWSISGLRSVTQYF. In DNA form, the CDR3 reads TGTGCCTGGAGCATAAGCGGTTTGCGGTCTGTTACGCAGTATTTT.

The genes are TRBV19 and TRBJ1-2; 7 nucleotides match TRBD1. Unmatched junction bases numbered 18, after V lost 6 bases and J lost 14 bases. CDR1 and CDR2 from the germline V gene are LNHDA and SQIVND (reference sequence). The CDR3 has 14 amino acids. The CDR3 sequence: CASSLSPLWDRTTF. CDR3 coding DNA: TGTGCCAGTAGCCTATCCCCCTTGTGGGACAGAACTACCTTC.

The gene calls are TRBV27 and TRBJ2-3; 11 positions match TRBD2. After removal of 5 bases from V and 2 bases from J, the junction contained 6 bases not matched to a gene. This CDR3 has 16 residues. Germline V gives CDR1 MNHEY, CDR2 SMNVEV (reference sequence). Written as DNA, the CDR3 is TGTGCCAGCAGTCTTACTAGCGGGGGACCCACAGATACGCAGTATTTT. It yields the protein CASSLTSGGPTDTQYF.

This clone was counted only a few times. This sequence joins TRBV4-2 and TRBJ2-7; D may be TRBD2 (5 bases). V lost 0 bases and J lost 0, with 9 bases in between. In germline, CDR1 is LGHNA, CDR2 YNFKEQ. CDR3 size: 15 residues. The CDR3: CASSQERASSYEQYF. Here the CDR3 DNA reads TGTGCCAGCAGCCAAGAGCGGGCCAGCTCCTACGAGCAGTACTTC.

V and J are TRBV9 and TRBJ2-4; a weak D match, TRBD1 (6 bases). The V end lost 0 bases, the J end lost 0 bases, and 22 bases lay between the germline ends. Per germline, CDR1 SGDLS and CDR2 YYNGEE. The CDR3 is 20 amino acids. CDR3 coding DNA: TGTGCCAGCAGCGTAGGTCCAGGGGCTGATTCTAAACTAGCCAAAAACATTCAGTACTTC. It codes for CASSVGPGADSKLAKNIQYF.

The V and J genes are TRBV9 and TRBJ2-1; 7 bases fit TRBD1. Germline-derived CDR1 and CDR2 are SGDLS and YYNGEE. Trimming cost V 1 base and J 3 bases; bases outside gene matches: 4. The CDR3 has 15 residues. CDR3 in amino acids: CASSVNRGIYNEQFF. CDR3 DNA sequence: TGTGCCAGCAGCGTAAACAGGGGAATCTACAATGAGCAGTTCTTC.

On this clone itself: This CDR3 is missing its conserved last phenylalanine or tryptophan, likely due to a read error. This rearrangement joins TRBV2 to TRBJ1-1; 10 nucleotides align to TRBD1. J lost 3 bases, V lost 6 bases, and 7 bases had no gene match. CDR3 size: 15 residues. Germline assignment: CDR1 SNHLY and CDR2 FYNNEI. CDR3 protein: CASSRDRGSDTEAFL. CDR3 nucleotide sequence: TGTGCCAGCAGCCGGGACAGGGGTAGCGACACTGAAGCTTTCCTT.

The rearrangement links TRBV11-3 to TRBJ2-1, with D perhaps matching TRBD2 (6 bases). Trimming pared 5 bases from V and 1 base from J, leaving 12 bases between. The CDR3 is made up of 15 amino acids. The germline gives CDR1 SGHNT, CDR2 YENEEA. The CDR3 nucleotides are TGTGCCAGCAGCGTCCGTAGCGGTTCCTACAATGAGCAGTTCTTC. This codes for CASSVRSGSYNEQFF.

This clone was detected a few times. The rearrangement uses TRBV6-1 and TRBJ2-5, with TRBD1 matching over 8 bases. V was pared by 5 bases and J by 5 bases, with 7 bases of the junction left unmatched. The CDR3 consists of 14 residues. CDR1 and CDR2 from the germline V gene are MNHNS and SASEGT. CDR3 nucleotide sequence: TGTGCCAGCAGTCCACGGACAGGGCGCGAGACCCAGTACTTC. Translated, it gives CASSPRTGRETQYF.

The chain joins TRBV9 to TRBJ2-3, with 11 bases identical to TRBD2. The CDR3 contains 16 residues. J lost 4 bases, V lost 5 bases, and 9 bases had no gene match. Per the germline V gene, CDR1 is SGDLS and CDR2 is YYNGEE. CDR3 DNA: TGTGCCAGCAGTTCTTATAGCGGGGGGGCCCCAGATACGCAGTATTTT. Residues: CASSSYSGGAPDTQYF.

For the CDR3, the DNA is TGTGCCACCAGCAGAGTGGGGACTAAAATCGATGAGCAGTTCTTC. The encoded protein is CATSRVGTKIDEQFF. The rearrangement uses TRBV15 and TRBJ2-1; 7 bases are a match to TRBD2. Losses at the gene ends were 1 base for V and 8 bases for J; bases not matched to a gene: 8. CDR1 is LNHNV, CDR2 YYDKDF, per germline (reference sequence). This CDR3 is built from 15 residues.

The V and J genes are TRBV7-3 and TRBJ2-3; 7 bases are shared with TRBD2. Germline assignment: CDR1 SGHTA and CDR2 FQGTGA. The CDR3 loop spans 15 amino acids. J lost 3 bases, V lost 5 bases, and 8 bases had no gene match. The CDR3 sequence is CASSPTSLTTDTQYF. The DNA for the CDR3 is TGTGCCAGCAGCCCGACTAGCCTTACGACAGATACGCAGTATTTT.

The V call is TRBV5-1, the J call TRBJ1-3, with 7 bases that match TRBD1. Per the germline V gene, CDR1 is SGHRS and CDR2 is YFSETQ. The CDR3 runs 15 residues. J lost 1 base, V lost 4 bases, and 5 bases had no gene match. Here the CDR3 reads CASSRGTDSGNTIYF. As DNA, the CDR3 is TGCGCCAGCAGCCGTGGGACAGATTCTGGAAACACCATATATTTT.

V gene TRBV6-5 combines with J gene TRBJ2-7; D may be TRBD1 (5 bases). The CDR3 extends over 15 amino acids. Trimming stripped 2 bases from V and 3 bases from J, with 14 bases between. CDR1 is MNHEY and CDR2 is SVGAGI in the germline V gene. DNA for the CDR3: TGTGCCAGCAGTTACCAATCAGGGTTTCTCTACGAGCAGTACTTC. This codes for CASSYQSGFLYEQYF.

The V gene is TRBV2, the J gene TRBJ1-5; TRBD1 matches 8 bases. V was clipped by 4 bases and J by 4 bases; unmatched bases: 3. CDR1 and CDR2 from the germline V gene are SNHLY and FYNNEI. CDR3 length: 14 residues. CDR3 residues: CASSVQGANQPQHF. Written as DNA, the CDR3 is TGTGCCAGCAGTGTCCAGGGGGCTAATCAGCCCCAGCATTTT.

The chain has TRBV4-1 and TRBJ1-5, with D unclear. The V gene lost 3 bases and the J gene lost 5 bases, with 8 bases spanning the gap. The CDR3 runs 13 residues. Germline V lookup: CDR1 MGHRA, CDR2 YSYEKL. In DNA, the CDR3 is TGCGCCAGCAGCCAGGCCCGGGATCAGCCCCAGCATTTT. It codes for CASSQARDQPQHF.

In this sample, this clone turned up a few times. The chain couples TRBV7-2 to TRBJ2-7, with 7 bases lining up with TRBD1. Germline V gives CDR1 SGHTA, CDR2 FQGNSA. Trimming removed 4 bases from V and 7 bases from J; junction bases left unmatched: 10. This CDR3 region has 14 residues. CDR3 nucleotides: TGTGCCAGCAGCTCCGGACAGGAGAACCTTGAGCAGTACTTC. Translating gives CASSSGQENLEQYF.

This chain connects TRBV4-2 to TRBJ2-1; the D gene is possibly TRBD2 (6 bases). V was pared by 0 bases and J by 8 bases, with 14 bases between. The length of the CDR3 is 15 residues. Germline-derived CDR1 and CDR2 are LGHNA and YNFKEQ. The CDR3 DNA reads TGTGCCAGCAGCCAAGATGGAGATAGCGGCGATGAGCAGTTCTTC. Translated, it gives CASSQDGDSGDEQFF.

This chain links TRBV5-1 with TRBJ2-5; 7 bases fit TRBD1. The germline V gene encodes CDR1 SGHRS and CDR2 YFSETQ. The V segment lost 3 bases and the J segment 2 bases; nucleotides outside the gene matches: 4. The CDR3 runs 14 residues. The CDR3 coding sequence is TGCGCCAGCAGCTCGGGACAGCGACAAGAGACCCAGTACTTC. Protein product: CASSSGQRQETQYF.

V usage is TRBV30 and J usage is TRBJ1-2, with TRBD1 as a possible D gene (5 bases). V lost 0 bases, J lost 8 bases, and 19 bases lay in between. CDR3 length: 15 residues. CDR1 and CDR2 from the germline V gene are GTSNPN and SVGIG (reference sequence). CDR3 sequence (DNA): TGTGCCTGGAGTGTACTGTTCGGGGGAGCCCAGGGCTACACCTTC. Its protein is CAWSVLFGGAQGYTF.

The chain uses TRBV5-1 and TRBJ1-2, with D perhaps matching TRBD1 (5 bases). V lost 0 bases and J 2 bases, leaving 11 bases between the germline ends. Looked up from germline, CDR1 is SGHRS and CDR2 is YFSETQ. CDR3 length: 15 residues. This CDR3 reads CASSLVQGGNYGYTF. In nucleotides, the CDR3 is TGCGCCAGCAGCTTGGTGCAGGGAGGCAACTATGGCTACACCTTC.

The chain employs TRBV28 and TRBJ1-2, with D uncertain. V lost 4 bases to trimming and J lost 10 bases, with 7 bases between them. The CDR3 is 10 amino acids. The germline CDR1 and CDR2 sequences are MDHEN and SYDVKM. CDR3 sequence: CASSSGFYTF. DNA for the CDR3: TGTGCCAGCAGTTCGGGGTTCTACACCTTC.

As regards this clone: The same CDR3 also results from other DNA sequences found in this sample. The chain couples TRBV7-2 to TRBJ2-3, with D hard to call. This CDR3 has 12 residues. Germline CDR1 and CDR2: SGHTA and FQGNSA. The V end was cut by 5 bases, the J end by 2 bases, with 5 bases between. CDR3 region: CASSPFTDTQYF. CDR3 nucleotide sequence: TGTGCCAGCAGCCCTTTCACAGATACGCAGTATTTT.

The V gene is TRBV6-1, the J gene TRBJ2-7; D may be TRBD1 (5 bases). CDR3 length: 14 residues. Trimming cost V 10 bases and J 0 bases, with 16 bases left between them. Germline-derived CDR1 and CDR2 are MNHNS and SASEGT. CDR3 sequence (DNA): TGTGCCACGAATAGACAGCTAAACTCCTACGAGCAGTACTTC. The encoded protein is CATNRQLNSYEQYF.

The gene calls are TRBV27 and TRBJ1-1; 8 nucleotides align to TRBD1. The germline V gene has CDR1 MNHEY and CDR2 SMNVEV (reference sequence). The CDR3 runs 16 residues. V gave up 8 bases and J gave up 1 base; unmatched junction bases: 12. The CDR3 nucleotides read TGTGCCAGCCTACCGAGACAGGGGTCAAAGAACACTGAAGCTTTCTTT. Its translation: CASLPRQGSKNTEAFF.

This clone was counted a few times. J is TRBJ2-6 and V is TRBV15; D is ambiguous. V shed 2 bases and J shed 4 bases, with 12 bases lying between them. Germline V CDR1 and CDR2: LNHNV, YYDKDF (reference sequence). The CDR3 runs 16 residues. The DNA of the CDR3 is TGTGCCACCAGCAGACCCGTATTGCGGGGGGCCAACGTCCTGACTTTC. Protein: CATSRPVLRGANVLTF.

The chain recombines TRBV29-1 with TRBJ1-2; the D gene is possibly TRBD1 (6 bases). The V and J ends lost 3 bases and 8 bases respectively, with 10 bases between them. Per the germline V gene, CDR1 is SQVTM and CDR2 is ANQGSEA. The CDR3 loop spans 11 amino acids. CDR3 in DNA: TGCAGCGTTGACAGGGGCGGCGGCTACACCTTC. Protein: CSVDRGGGYTF.

This chain uses TRBV5-1 with TRBJ2-2, with TRBD2 as a possible D gene (7 bases). V gave up 0 bases and J gave up 0 bases, with 9 bases separating them. Germline V gives CDR1 SGHRS, CDR2 YFSETQ. The CDR3 has 16 amino acids. The CDR3 region is CASSLGGGTNTGELFF. For the CDR3, the DNA is TGCGCCAGCAGCTTGGGGGGGGGCACGAACACCGGGGAGCTGTTTTTT.

J is TRBJ1-2 and V is TRBV29-1; 8 bases align to TRBD1. Germline V lookup: CDR1 SQVTM, CDR2 ANQGSEA. V lost 7 bases, J lost 6 bases, and 10 bases stayed unmatched. The CDR3 runs to 13 residues. The CDR3 bases are TGCAGCGGGGCTGGACAGGGTATGGATGGCTACACCTTC. Protein sequence: CSGAGQGMDGYTF.

V and J are TRBV27 and TRBJ2-1; TRBD2 is a possible D gene (6 bases). Germline V gene data show CDR1 as MNHEY and CDR2 as SMNVEV (reference sequence). This CDR3 is 15 amino acids long. Trimming removed 8 bases from V and 3 bases from J, with 17 bases in between. CDR3 residues: CASGPGGRYYNEQFF. The CDR3 bases are TGTGCCAGCGGCCCTGGGGGGAGGTACTACAATGAGCAGTTCTTC.